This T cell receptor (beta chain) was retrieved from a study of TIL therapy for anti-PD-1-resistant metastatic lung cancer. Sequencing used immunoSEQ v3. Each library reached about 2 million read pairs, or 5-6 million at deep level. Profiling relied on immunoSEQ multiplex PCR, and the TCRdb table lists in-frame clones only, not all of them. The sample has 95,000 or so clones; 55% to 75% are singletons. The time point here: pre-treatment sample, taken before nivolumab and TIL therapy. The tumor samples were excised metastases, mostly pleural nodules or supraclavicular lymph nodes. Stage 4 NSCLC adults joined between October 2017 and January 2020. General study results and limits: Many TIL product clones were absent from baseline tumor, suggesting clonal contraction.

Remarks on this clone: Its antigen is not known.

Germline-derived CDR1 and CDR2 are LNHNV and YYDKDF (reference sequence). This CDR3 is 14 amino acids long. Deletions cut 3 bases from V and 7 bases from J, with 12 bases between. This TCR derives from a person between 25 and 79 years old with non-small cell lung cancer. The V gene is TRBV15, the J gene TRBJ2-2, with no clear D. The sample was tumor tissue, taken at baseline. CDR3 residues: CATSRERVDGELFF. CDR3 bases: TGTGCCACCAGCAGGGAAAGGGTGGACGGGGAGCTGTTTTTT.